One sample yielded the 14 T cell receptor beta chains listed below, sequenced in a study of vaccination effects on CD4 cells after COVID-19. Their recognized antigens are unknown. Using immunoSEQ multiplex PCR, the repertoire was profiled, and TCRdb retains in-frame clones only, with some absent. The sample yields roughly 52,000 clones, under 75% seen once. Sequencing was preceded by expansion of antigen-specific CD4+ T cells with viral peptide pools in the ViraFEST assay. Following a 10-day culture, CD4+ T cells were purified. Vaccinated participants had no history of SARS-CoV-2 infection and tested negative for nucleocapsid antibodies. Sample: CD4+ T cells from PBMCs cultured with SARS-CoV-2 spike peptides, taken before COVID-19 vaccination. The source of these receptors is a human donor who received a COVID-19 vaccine.

This chain links TRBV5-1 with TRBJ1-4; D is possibly TRBD1 (5 bases). CDR1 is SGHRS, CDR2 YFSETQ, per germline. Trimming took off 0 bases at V and 2 bases at J, with 5 bases between the two ends. CDR3 length equals 14 residues. The CDR3 reads CASSLGQTNEKLFF. The CDR3 DNA follows: TGCGCCAGCAGCTTGGGACAGACTAATGAAAAACTGTTTTTT.

The J gene is TRBJ1-1, the V gene TRBV6-5; D gene unclear. The CDR3 is 14 residues long. Germline CDR1 reads MNHEY; CDR2 reads SVGAGI. The V end lost 10 bases, the J end lost 4 bases, and 19 bases lay between the germline ends. The CDR3 loop reads CATTGGRSGTEAFF. As DNA, the CDR3 is TGTGCCACCACGGGCGGGCGATCGGGCACTGAAGCTTTCTTT.

The J gene is TRBJ2-1, the V gene TRBV29-1; 7 bases fit TRBD2. CDR1 is SQVTM and CDR2 is ANQGSEA in the germline V gene. Trimming cost V 7 bases and J 8 bases; bases outside gene matches: 8. The CDR3 covers 12 residues. CDR3 DNA: TGCAGCGGAGCGGGATTGGGGGATGAGCAGTTCTTC. It yields the protein CSGAGLGDEQFF.

V and J are TRBV6-5 and TRBJ1-5; TRBD1 aligns across 8 bases. With V trimmed by 5 bases and J by 4 bases, 4 bases remained unmatched. This CDR3 comprises 14 residues. Germline V gives CDR1 MNHEY, CDR2 SVGAGI. Here the CDR3 reads CASSRQGKNQPQHF. The DNA of the CDR3 is TGTGCCAGCAGTCGACAGGGGAAAAATCAGCCCCAGCATTTT.

The rearrangement uses TRBV7-2 and TRBJ1-1, with a possible D match to TRBD1 (5 bases). The CDR3 sequence is 12 residues long. Trimming removed 5 bases from V and 12 bases from J, with 16 bases in between. Germline loops: CDR1 SGHTA, CDR2 FQGNSA. The CDR3 loop reads CASSHFQGWTFF. As DNA, the CDR3 is TGTGCCAGCAGCCACTTTCAGGGATGGACTTTCTTT.

This chain uses TRBV27 with TRBJ2-1, with 8 bases aligning to TRBD1. This CDR3 region has 13 residues. Trimming removed 3 bases from V and 6 bases from J; junction bases left unmatched: 1. CDR1 and CDR2 (germline): MNHEY, SMNVEV (reference sequence). The CDR3 sequence is CASSFGQGNEQFF. The CDR3 nucleotides are TGTGCCAGCAGTTTCGGACAGGGCAATGAGCAGTTCTTC.

CDR3 nucleotide sequence: TGCAGTGCTAGTGAGGGAAGCTCCTACAATGAGCAGTTCTTC. This gives the protein CSASEGSSYNEQFF. This sequence joins TRBV20-1 and TRBJ2-1; maybe TRBD2 (5 bases). V was pared by 3 bases and J by 0 bases, with 9 bases between. Per germline, CDR1 DFQATT and CDR2 SNEGSKA (reference sequence). The CDR3 is 14 amino acids.

The chain has TRBV12-3 or TRBV12-4 and TRBJ1-3; a weak D match, TRBD1 (5 bases). Trimming stripped 5 bases from V and 4 bases from J, with 9 bases between. The CDR3 length is 13 residues. The CDR3 loop reads CASSLRQGNTIYF. As DNA, the CDR3 is TGTGCCAGCAGTCTTAGACAGGGAAACACCATATATTTT.

The rearrangement uses TRBV30 and TRBJ1-1, with 7 positions matching TRBD1. Losses at the gene ends were 2 bases for V and 4 bases for J; bases not matched to a gene: 4. CDR3 length: 13 amino acids. Per the germline V gene, CDR1 is GTSNPN and CDR2 is SVGIG (reference sequence). CDR3 sequence: CAWSIGQVTEAFF. CDR3 in DNA: TGTGCCTGGAGTATTGGACAGGTCACTGAAGCTTTCTTT.

The chain uses TRBV4-3 and TRBJ1-1, with 8 bases that match TRBD1. This CDR3 is 16 amino acids long. Germline V lookup: CDR1 LGHNA, CDR2 YSLEER. V lost 2 bases to trimming and J lost 6 bases; unmatched junction nucleotides: 11. The CDR3 DNA follows: TGCGCCAGCAGCCAACCCGACAGGGGCCCCTTTGCTGAAGCTTTCTTT. Translated: CASSQPDRGPFAEAFF.

V usage is TRBV5-4 and J usage is TRBJ1-2; D is unresolved. This CDR3 comprises 13 residues. The germline V gene encodes CDR1 SGHNT and CDR2 YYREEE (reference sequence). The V end was cut by 3 bases, the J end by 2 bases, with 8 bases between. The CDR3 DNA follows: TGTGCCAGCAGCTCGGACGGAAACTATGGCTACACCTTC. Amino acid sequence: CASSSDGNYGYTF.

The chain recombines TRBV29-1 with TRBJ1-1, with 7 nucleotides matching TRBD1. CDR3 length equals 13 residues. Germline loops: CDR1 SQVTM, CDR2 ANQGSEA. V gave up 4 bases and J gave up 1 base; unmatched junction bases: 3. The CDR3 spells CSVVRQGNTEAFF. In DNA form, the CDR3 reads TGCAGCGTTGTTCGACAGGGGAACACTGAAGCTTTCTTT.

This chain links TRBV14 with TRBJ1-6; no reliable D call. Trimming pared 4 bases from V and 10 bases from J, leaving 11 bases between. In germline, CDR1 is SGHDN, CDR2 FVKESK. The CDR3 contains 13 residues. Here the CDR3 DNA reads TGTGCCAGCAGCCCCCAGTCGGGATCACCCCTCCACTTT. Translating it yields CASSPQSGSPLHF.

The chain is built from TRBV29-1 and TRBJ2-7; no clear D gene. The CDR3 covers 13 residues. Between the trimmed V and J ends, which lost 3 bases and 4 bases, there was a span of 13 bases. Per the germline V gene, CDR1 is SQVTM and CDR2 is ANQGSEA. The CDR3 protein is CSVDRSQRYEQYF. The CDR3 DNA reads TGCAGCGTTGACCGCTCCCAAAGATACGAGCAGTACTTC.